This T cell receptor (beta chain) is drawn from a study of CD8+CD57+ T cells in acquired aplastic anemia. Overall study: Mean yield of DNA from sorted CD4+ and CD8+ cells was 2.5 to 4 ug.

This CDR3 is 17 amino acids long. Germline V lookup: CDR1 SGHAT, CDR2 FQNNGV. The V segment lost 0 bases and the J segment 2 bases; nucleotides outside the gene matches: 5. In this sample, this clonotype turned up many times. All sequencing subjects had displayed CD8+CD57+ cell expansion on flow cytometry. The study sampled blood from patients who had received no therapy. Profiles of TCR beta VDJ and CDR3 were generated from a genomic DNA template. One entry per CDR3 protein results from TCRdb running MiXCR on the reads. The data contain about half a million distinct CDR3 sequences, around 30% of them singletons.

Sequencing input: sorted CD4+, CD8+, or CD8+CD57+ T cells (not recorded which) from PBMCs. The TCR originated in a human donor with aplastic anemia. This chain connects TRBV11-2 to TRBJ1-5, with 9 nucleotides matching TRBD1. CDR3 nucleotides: TGTGCCAGCAGCTTAGAACAGGGGGCGATAGGCAATCAGCCCCAGCATTTT. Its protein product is CASSLEQGAIGNQPQHF.